The 13 T cell receptor beta chains presented below share a single source sample, sequenced in a study of shared clonotypes between healthy human individuals (dated by TCRdb to between 2020 and 2021). Library creation used the immunoSEQ multiplex PCR assay. Sourced from immuneACCESS, this table was stored by TCRdb with only in-frame sequences that have V and J called. A share of the clones is absent; for the studies checked, an unresolved V gene accounts for under half, and the remainder has no known explanation. The sample table holds some 1 million clones, of which roughly 80% were seen once. Roughly 1.4% of the sample belongs to the ten largest clones. Sequenced material: memory CD4+ T cells sorted from blood. What the cell subset or site label conveys for this sample: CD45RA-negative fraction. Source of these receptors: a man younger than 30 in good health.

This sequence joins TRBV6-5 and TRBJ2-7, with TRBD1 identical over 11 bases. The CDR3 consists of 16 residues. V lost 0 bases to trimming and J lost 2 bases; unmatched junction nucleotides: 3. Germline CDR1 is MNHEY and CDR2 is SVGAGI. In DNA form, the CDR3 reads TGTGCCAGCAGTTACTCATCGGGACAGGGGGCCTACGAGCAGTACTTC. It is translated as CASSYSSGQGAYEQYF.

V gene TRBV29-1 combines with J gene TRBJ1-5, with D unclear. This CDR3 is 13 amino acids long. With 0 bases removed from V and 3 bases from J, the gap between germline ends came to 6 bases. Germline CDR1 is SQVTM and CDR2 is ANQGSEA. For the CDR3, the DNA is TGCAGCGTTGAAGAGGGTAACAATCAGCCCCAGCATTTT. Amino acid sequence: CSVEEGNNQPQHF. The complete variable domain, with remaining parts taken from reference TRBV29-1 and TRBJ1-5, reads SAVISQKPSRDICQRGTSLTIQCQVDSQVTMMFWYRQQPGQSLTLIATANQGSEATYESGFVIDKFPISRPNLTFSTLTVSNMSPEDSSIYLCSVEEGNNQPQHFGDGTRLSIL.

The rearrangement uses TRBV6-1 and TRBJ2-3; 9 bases agree with TRBD2. Germline CDR1 is MNHNS and CDR2 is SASEGT. The V segment lost 5 bases and the J segment 3 bases; nucleotides outside the gene matches: 3. The CDR3 contains 14 residues. Written as DNA, the CDR3 is TGTGCCAGCAGTCCCGCGGGGGGGACAGATACGCAGTATTTT. This encodes CASSPAGGTDTQYF.

The chain carries TRBV7-3 and TRBJ2-6, with 8 bases lining up with TRBD1. The V gene end was trimmed by 5 bases and the J gene end by 0 bases; junction bases not matched to a gene: 12. Germline assignment: CDR1 SGHTA and CDR2 FQGTGA. The CDR3 has 19 amino acids. The CDR3 DNA follows: TGTGCCAGCAGCCTAGCCCCGGGACAGGCCGGCTCTGGGGCCAACGTCCTGACTTTC. This gives the protein CASSLAPGQAGSGANVLTF.

The CDR3 DNA reads as TGTGCCAGCAGCTCTTCAGATACGCAGTATTTT. This sequence encodes CASSSSDTQYF. The genes are TRBV7-3 and TRBJ2-3; D gene ambiguous. The V end lost 4 bases, the J end lost 4 bases, and 3 bases lay between the germline ends. Germline CDR1 reads SGHTA; CDR2 reads FQGTGA. There are 11 residues in the CDR3.

CDR3 sequence reads: CASSRGTNTGELFF. CDR3 nucleotide sequence: TGCGCCAGCAGCCGGGGCACGAACACCGGGGAGCTGTTTTTT. The chain combines TRBV5-1 with TRBJ2-2; perhaps D is TRBD1 or TRBD2 (5 bases each). Germline V gene sequence: CDR1 SGHRS, CDR2 YFSETQ. The CDR3 has 14 amino acids. V was cut by 4 bases and J by 0 bases, with 7 bases left in between.

The rearrangement uses TRBV11-2 and TRBJ1-4, with D perhaps TRBD1 (5 bases). This CDR3 contains 14 residues. The V gene lost 4 bases and the J gene lost 4 bases, with 10 bases spanning the gap. CDR1 and CDR2 (germline): SGHAT, FQNNGV. CDR3 DNA: TGTGCCAGCAGCTACCGGGGCCATAATGAAAAACTGTTTTTT. Translating it yields CASSYRGHNEKLFF. The variable domain in full, with the rest retrieved from reference TRBV11-2 and TRBJ1-4, is EAGVAQSPRYKIIEKRQSVAFWCNPISGHATLYWYQQILGQGPKLLIQFQNNGVVDDSQLPKDRFSAERLKGVDSTLKIQPAKLEDSAVYLCASSYRGHNEKLFFGSGTQLSVL.

The chain employs TRBV29-1 and TRBJ1-2, with no clear D. V gave up 4 bases and J gave up 0 bases, with 6 bases separating them. Germline V gene lookup returns CDR1 SQVTM and CDR2 ANQGSEA. This CDR3 comprises 12 residues. The CDR3 nucleotides read TGCAGCGTTGTTAGTTCTAACTATGGCTACACCTTC. Translating gives CSVVSSNYGYTF.

This sequence joins TRBV7-9 and TRBJ2-1; the D is unclear. This CDR3 contains 15 residues. Trimming pared 5 bases from V and 1 base from J, leaving 12 bases between. Germline values: CDR1 SEHNR, CDR2 FQNEAQ (reference sequence). CDR3 in amino acids: CASSPGPLSYNEQFF. CDR3 DNA: TGTGCCAGCAGCCCCGGGCCACTATCCTACAATGAGCAGTTCTTC.

The rearrangement links TRBV10-2 to TRBJ1-2; D is unclear. The V end lost 2 bases, the J end lost 0 bases, and 4 bases lay between the germline ends. Germline V gene data show CDR1 as WSHSY and CDR2 as SAAADI. The CDR3 is 13 amino acids. CDR3 loop: CASSEMANYGYTF. The CDR3 DNA reads as TGCGCCAGCAGTGAGATGGCTAACTATGGCTACACCTTC.

The rearrangement links TRBV6-5 to TRBJ2-7; 8 bases map to TRBD1. The CDR3 has 16 amino acids. With V trimmed by 0 bases and J by 6 bases, 10 bases remained unmatched. Germline V gene data show CDR1 as MNHEY and CDR2 as SVGAGI. Written as DNA, the CDR3 is TGTGCCAGCAGTTACTCGATAGGACAGGGTAAAGCCGAGCAGTACTTC. Translated, it gives CASSYSIGQGKAEQYF.

This chain links TRBV7-6 with TRBJ1-5; D gene ambiguous. The CDR3 length is 15 residues. Trimming removed 5 bases from V and 0 bases from J, with 11 bases in between. CDR1 and CDR2 (germline): SGHVS, FNYEAQ. CDR3 sequence reads: CASSPDIYSNQPQHF. CDR3 nucleotides: TGTGCCAGCAGCCCCGATATCTATAGCAATCAGCCCCAGCATTTT.

V and J are TRBV2 and TRBJ2-7; weak D call: TRBD2 (6 bases). The CDR3 extends over 13 amino acids. V lost 8 bases to trimming and J lost 3 bases, with 14 bases between them. Germline CDR1 reads SNHLY; CDR2 reads FYNNEI. The CDR3 here is CASGRLAGYEQYF. For the CDR3, the DNA is TGTGCCAGCGGGAGGTTGGCAGGCTACGAGCAGTACTTC.